The clone carrying this T cell receptor beta chain has more than one count but fewer than ten. Per the original methods: How many nucleated cells were present was estimated from reference gene primer amplification. Produced via immunoSEQ multiplex PCR; TCRdb's table is partial and in-frame only. V and J calls and clone size are copied from that table; D and trimming were computed from the DNA. Among roughly 230,000 clones listed, 75% to 85% were seen once. Recruited during active infection, patients (from Seattle) were subsequently followed longitudinally. This CDR3 region has 17 residues. Deletions cut 5 bases from V and 3 bases from J, with 22 bases between. From germline, CDR1 is MDHEN and CDR2 SYDVKM. The sample belongs to a study of blood T cell repertoires in COVID-19. Study details: Researchers got acute and convalescent COVID-19 samples from the United States, Italy and Spain.

The chain is built from TRBV28 and TRBJ1-1; D may be TRBD1 (6 bases). The source material was peripheral blood. This TCR derives from a man in his forties or fifties with COVID-19, enrolled during active disease. CDR3 bases: TGTGCCAGCAGTCCCGCAGGGGCCTATTTCCAACACACTGAAGCTTTCTTT. It codes for CASSPAGAYFQHTEAFF.